This section outlines one T cell receptor (beta chain) sequence together with its context. What it binds is unknown. TCRdb independently ran MiXCR on the 5' RACE reads; one entry per CDR3 protein. The data contain around 430,000 distinct CDR3 sequences, 17% of them singletons. This entry comes from a study of CD8 T cells in ankylosing spondylitis. Whole-study results and caveats: Matched synovial fluid from ankylosing spondylitis patients was reported to be enriched for disease-linked clones. It appeared that ankylosing spondylitis blood was characterized by a TCR beta motif of several highly homologous variants.

The V gene's germline CDR1 is SQVTM and CDR2 ANQGSEA. The V end lost 4 bases, the J end lost 4 bases, and 10 bases lay between the germline ends. The CDR3 is 13 amino acids. This sequence joins TRBV29-1 and TRBJ2-2, with no clear D. The specimen was blood, either unsorted or a sorted T cell fraction (not recorded which). The origin of this receptor is a male donor with ankylosing spondylitis. The CDR3 protein is CSVVDGFTGELFF. CDR3 DNA: TGCAGCGTTGTCGATGGGTTCACCGGGGAGCTGTTTTTT.